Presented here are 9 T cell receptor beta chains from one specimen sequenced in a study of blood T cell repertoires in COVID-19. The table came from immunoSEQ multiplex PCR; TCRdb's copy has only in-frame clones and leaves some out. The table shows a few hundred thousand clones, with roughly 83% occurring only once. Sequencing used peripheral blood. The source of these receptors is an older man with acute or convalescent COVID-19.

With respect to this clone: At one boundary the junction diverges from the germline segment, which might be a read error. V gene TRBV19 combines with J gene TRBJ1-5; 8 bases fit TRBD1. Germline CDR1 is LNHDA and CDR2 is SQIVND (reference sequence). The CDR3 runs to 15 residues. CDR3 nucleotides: TGTGCCAGTAGTAGGACAGGGCCCGGCAATGAGCCCCAGCATTTT. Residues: CASSRTGPGNEPQHF.

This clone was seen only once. The CDR3 reads CASKASRGDLPDYEQYF. The CDR3 DNA reads as TGTGCCAGTAAAGCCAGCCGAGGGGACTTACCGGACTACGAGCAGTACTTC. This chain links TRBV19 with TRBJ2-7; a weak D match, TRBD2 (6 bases). Germline V CDR1 and CDR2: LNHDA, SQIVND (reference sequence). V lost 7 bases to trimming and J lost 3 bases, with 25 bases between them. The CDR3 runs to 17 residues.

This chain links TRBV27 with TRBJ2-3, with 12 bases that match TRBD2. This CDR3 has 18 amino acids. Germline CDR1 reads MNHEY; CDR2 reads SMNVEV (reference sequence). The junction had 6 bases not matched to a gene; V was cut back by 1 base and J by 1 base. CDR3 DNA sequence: TGTGCCAGCAGTTTATTTCTAGCGGGGGGGCTGGGCACAGATACGCAGTATTTT. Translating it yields CASSLFLAGGLGTDTQYF.

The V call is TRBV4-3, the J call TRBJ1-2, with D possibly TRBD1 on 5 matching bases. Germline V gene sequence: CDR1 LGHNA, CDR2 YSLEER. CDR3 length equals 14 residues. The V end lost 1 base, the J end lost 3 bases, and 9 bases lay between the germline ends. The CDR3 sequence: CASSQGWGDYGYTF. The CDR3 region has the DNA TGCGCCAGCAGCCAAGGGTGGGGGGACTATGGCTACACCTTC.

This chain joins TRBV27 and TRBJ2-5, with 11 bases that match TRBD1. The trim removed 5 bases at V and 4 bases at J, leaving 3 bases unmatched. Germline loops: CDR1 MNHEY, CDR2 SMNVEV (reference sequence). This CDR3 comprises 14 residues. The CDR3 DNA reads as TGTGCCAGCAGTCCCGGGACAGGGGGAGAGACCCAGTACTTC. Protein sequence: CASSPGTGGETQYF.

CDR3 region: CASSAEGLAGPSYNEQFF. The CDR3 DNA reads as TGTGCCAGCAGCGCCGAGGGACTAGCGGGACCCTCCTACAATGAGCAGTTCTTC. J is TRBJ2-1 and V is TRBV9; 13 bases align to TRBD2. The germline CDR1 and CDR2 sequences are SGDLS and YYNGEE. V was clipped by 3 bases and J by 0 bases; unmatched bases: 6. The CDR3 runs 18 residues.

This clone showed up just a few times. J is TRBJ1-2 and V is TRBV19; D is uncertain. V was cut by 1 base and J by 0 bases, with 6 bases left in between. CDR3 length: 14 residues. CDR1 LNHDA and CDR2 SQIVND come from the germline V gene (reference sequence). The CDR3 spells CASSIAQTNYGYTF. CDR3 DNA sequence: TGTGCCAGTAGTATAGCACAGACTAACTATGGCTACACCTTC.

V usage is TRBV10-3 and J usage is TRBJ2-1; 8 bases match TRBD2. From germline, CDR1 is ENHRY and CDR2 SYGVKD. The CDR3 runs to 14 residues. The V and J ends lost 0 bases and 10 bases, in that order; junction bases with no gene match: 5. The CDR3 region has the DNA TGTGCCATCAGTGAGTCGGCGGGGGGTGGCGAGCAGTTCTTC. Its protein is CAISESAGGGEQFF.

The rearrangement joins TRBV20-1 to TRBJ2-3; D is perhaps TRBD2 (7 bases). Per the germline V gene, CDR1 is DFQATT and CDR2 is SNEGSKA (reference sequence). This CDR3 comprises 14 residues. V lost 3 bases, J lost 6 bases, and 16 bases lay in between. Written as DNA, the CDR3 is TGCAGTGCTAGTATGAGGGGGGGCGGGGATACGCAGTATTTT. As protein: CSASMRGGGDTQYF.